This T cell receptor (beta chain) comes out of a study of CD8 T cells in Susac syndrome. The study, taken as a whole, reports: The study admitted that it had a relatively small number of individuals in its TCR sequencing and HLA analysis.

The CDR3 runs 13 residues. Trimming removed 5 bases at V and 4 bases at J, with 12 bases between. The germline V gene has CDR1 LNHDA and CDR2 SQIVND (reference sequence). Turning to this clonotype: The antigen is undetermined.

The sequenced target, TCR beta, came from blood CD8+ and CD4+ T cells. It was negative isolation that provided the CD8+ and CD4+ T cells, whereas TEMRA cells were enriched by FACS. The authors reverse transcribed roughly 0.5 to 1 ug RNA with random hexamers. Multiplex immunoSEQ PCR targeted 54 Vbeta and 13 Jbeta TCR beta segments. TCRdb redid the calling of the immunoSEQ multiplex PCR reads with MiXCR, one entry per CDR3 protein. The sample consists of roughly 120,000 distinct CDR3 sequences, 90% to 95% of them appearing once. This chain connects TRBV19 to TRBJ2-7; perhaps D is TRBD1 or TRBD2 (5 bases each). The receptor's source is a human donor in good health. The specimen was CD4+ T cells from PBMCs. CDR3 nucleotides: TGTGCCAGTAGTCGGGACCATCTTTACGAGCAGTACTTC. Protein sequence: CASSRDHLYEQYF.